This TCR beta chain is from a study of shared clonotypes between healthy human individuals. In its sample, this clone was seen a few times. Its target is unknown. One end of the junction varies from germline; a read error may be responsible. Study conclusions and caveats: It was the few donors that limited the genetic and exposure-history diversity represented. Depth of sequencing was expected to influence donor clonotype sharing.

Looked up from germline, CDR1 is GTSNPN and CDR2 is SVGIG (reference sequence). The length of the CDR3 is 17 residues. Only in-frame clones appear in the TCRdb table, and some are missing; sequencing was by immunoSEQ multiplex PCR. The data hold more than 400,000 clones, with around 85% observed a single time. This chain joins TRBV30 and TRBJ2-1, with TRBD2 identical over 11 bases. This TCR was recovered from a woman aged 35 to 49 in good health. Some clones in this sample may be carry-over from other donors' samples. Material for sequencing was PBMCs. The DNA for the CDR3 is TGTGCTTGGAGTTCCTCTAGCGGGAGGAGCTCCTACAATGAGCAGTTCTTC. It is translated as CAWSSSSGRSSYNEQFF.